The clone carrying this T cell receptor beta chain was picked up a small number of times. Its matching antigen is unknown. Since all of the isolated RNA was reverse transcribed, expressed TCRB transcripts were what got sequenced. Produced via immunoSEQ multiplex PCR; TCRdb's table is partial and in-frame only. The sample includes around 280,000 clones, approximately 8.1% of them seen just once. The data were taken from a study of beta chain features in type 1 diabetes. Study-wide results and limits: PCR might show a preference for shorter templates, equally across patients and controls. Type 1 diabetes patients had TCRB CDR3s that were shorter (moderately but significantly so) in all four CD4+ subsets. Whether HLA type influences TCRB rearrangement remained unresolved here.

The length of the CDR3 is 16 residues. Germline CDR1 MNHEY, CDR2 SMNVEV (reference sequence). Between the trimmed V and J ends, which lost 6 bases and 8 bases, there was a span of 22 bases. This TCR was sampled from a woman younger than 30 in good health. This chain links TRBV27 with TRBJ1-4; D is uncertain. Material for sequencing was central memory CD4+ T cells from blood. CDR3 residues: CASRLDAGPTGEKLFF. The CDR3 bases are TGTGCCAGCAGGCTAGACGCTGGCCCCACGGGGGAAAAACTGTTTTTT.